The 3 T cell receptor beta chains reported below all come from one sample, sequenced in a study of glioma-infiltrating T cells after dendritic cell vaccination. Method: immunoSEQ multiplex PCR; TCRdb's copy keeps in-frame clones and lacks some. This sample has about 100,000 clones, with 75% to 90% found just once. Time point reported: after dendritic cell vaccination, including at tumor progression/relapse. This specimen consisted of blood, obtained after dendritic cell vaccination. The receptors originated from a human donor with glioblastoma.

The chain links TRBV9 to TRBJ2-1; D perhaps matches TRBD2 (7 bases). The germline V and J ends were trimmed by 4 bases and 0 bases, with 14 bases remaining between them. The CDR3 spans 16 residues. Germline loops: CDR1 SGDLS, CDR2 YYNGEE. The CDR3 sequence is CASSISAGHSYNEQFF. In DNA, the CDR3 is TGTGCCAGCAGCATCTCAGCGGGACACTCCTACAATGAGCAGTTCTTC. Combining the CDR3 with reference TRBV9 and TRBJ2-1 gives the whole variable domain DSGVTQTPKHLITATGQRVTLRCSPRSGDLSVYWYQQSLDQGLQFLIQYYNGEERAKGNILERFSAQQFPDLHSELNLSSLELGDSALYFCASSISAGHSYNEQFFGPGTRLTVL.

For this clone: A read error may account for a junction end that differs from germline. The CDR3 DNA reads TGTGCCAGCAGCTTAGTTAGCTCTAACAGGGGCCCCAATAAGCAGTTCTTC. Its translation is CASSLVSSNRGPNKQFF. The V and J genes are TRBV7-9 and TRBJ2-1, with 7 bases that match TRBD1. This CDR3 is 17 amino acids long. The germline CDR1 and CDR2 sequences are SEHNR and FQNEAQ (reference sequence). Drawing the rest from reference TRBV7-9 and TRBJ2-1, the complete variable domain is DTGVSQNPRHKITKRGQNVTFRCDPISEHNRLYWYRQTLGQGPEFLTYFQNEAQLEKSRLLSDRFSAERPKGSFSTLEIQRTEQGDSAMYLCASSLVSSNRGPNKQFFGPGTRLTVL.

The chain employs TRBV30 and TRBJ2-5; D possibly corresponds to TRBD2 (6 bases). CDR1 is GTSNPN and CDR2 is SVGIG in the germline V gene (reference sequence). CDR3 length: 13 residues. V gave up 5 bases and J gave up 7 bases, with 17 bases separating them. This CDR3 is CAWGGSRGGTQYF. The CDR3 DNA sequence: TGTGCCTGGGGGGGATCGCGGGGTGGGACCCAGTACTTC.